The subject of this entry is one T cell receptor beta chain. What it binds is unknown. The data were obtained in a study of T cell responses to AZD1222 COVID-19 vaccine. Whole-study results and caveats: Repertoire sampling was restricted to post-peak T cell response timepoints. Along spike, vaccine-associated CD4 TCRs were found throughout, with dominance at 160-218 and 743-854. Following two doses of AZD1222, Spike-specific TCR breadth and depth rose. The sample set comprised mostly white British donors with more females, and clonal diversity was possibly underestimated.

V gave up 3 bases and J gave up 7 bases; unmatched junction bases: 8. Per the germline V gene, CDR1 is KGHSH and CDR2 is LQKENI. The CDR3 sequence is 17 residues long. TCRdb's copy holds only in-frame clones and misses some; the assay was immunoSEQ multiplex PCR. The repertoire holds 150,000 to 200,000 clones, with 85% to 95% as singletons. The sequenced sample was peripheral blood, obtained on day 0 of AZD1222 vaccination. The chain carries TRBV18 and TRBJ2-1, with 14 bases fitting TRBD2. The sequence was obtained from an adult in good health. CDR3 nucleotide sequence: TGTGCCAGCTCACCCAGACGACTAGCGGGGGGGCCTAATGAGCAGTTCTTC. Protein sequence: CASSPRRLAGGPNEQFF.